The 21 T cell receptor beta chains reported below all come from one sample, sequenced in a study of blood T cell repertoires in COVID-19 (dated by TCRdb to 2019 to 2021). Library preparation employed the immunoSEQ multiplex PCR assay. This is the immuneACCESS table as TCRdb keeps it, with only in-frame sequences that have V and J called. A part of the clones is gone; compared with another copy, unresolved V genes explain less than half, and the rest is unexplained. For this sample the table gives about 200,000 clones, of which about 87% were detected only once. Around 1.3% of the sample belongs to the ten largest clones. The sample comprised PBMCs or T cells enriched from blood (not recorded which). Source of these receptors: a man aged 30 to 45 who had recovered from COVID-19.

The chain recombines TRBV11-2 with TRBJ2-7, with 7 bases that match TRBD1. The germline CDR1 and CDR2 sequences are SGHAT and FQNNGV. The CDR3 covers 14 residues. Trimming at V came to 6 bases and at J to 6 bases, leaving 11 bases not matched to a gene. CDR3 region: CASSLEGQSIEQYF. For the CDR3, the DNA is TGTGCCAGCAGTCTAGAGGGACAGTCTATCGAGCAGTACTTC.

DNA of the CDR3: TGTGCCAGCTCACCCGAGGCTTCCTACGAGCAGTACTTC. Encoded protein: CASSPEASYEQYF. The V gene is TRBV18, the J gene TRBJ2-7; D is uncertain. CDR1 and CDR2 (germline): KGHSH, LQKENI. V lost 3 bases and J 1 base, leaving 7 bases between the germline ends. The CDR3 is 13 residues long.

The V call is TRBV3-1 (or the pseudogene TRBV3-2), the J call TRBJ1-5; TRBD1 matches at 8 bases. V was clipped by 4 bases and J by 3 bases; unmatched bases: 11. There are 17 residues in the CDR3. Germline lookup yields CDR1 LGHDT and CDR2 YNNKEL (reference sequence). Here the CDR3 DNA reads TGTGCCAGCAGCCCCAAACGTAGGACAGGGCCCAATCAGCCCCAGCATTTT. The encoded protein is CASSPKRRTGPNQPQHF.

The chain joins TRBV7-9 to TRBJ2-7; weak D call: TRBD1 (6 bases). Germline CDR1 reads SEHNR; CDR2 reads FQNEAQ (reference sequence). The ends were cut back, 2 bases at V and 2 bases at J, with 16 bases in the middle. This CDR3 comprises 16 residues. The CDR3 loop is CASSLYQDRRAYEQYF. CDR3 nucleotides: TGTGCCAGCAGCTTATATCAAGACAGGCGAGCCTACGAGCAGTACTTC. The whole variable domain, remainder taken from reference TRBV7-9 and TRBJ2-7, is DTGVSQNPRHKITKRGQNVTFRCDPISEHNRLYWYRQTLGQGPEFLTYFQNEAQLEKSRLLSDRFSAERPKGSFSTLEIQRTEQGDSAMYLCASSLYQDRRAYEQYFGPGTRLTVT.

The J gene is TRBJ1-1, the V gene TRBV19; D gene ambiguous. The V gene's germline CDR1 is LNHDA and CDR2 SQIVND (reference sequence). There are 13 residues in the CDR3. The germline V and J ends were trimmed by 0 bases and 5 bases, with 7 bases remaining between them. The CDR3 loop is CASSIDHKTEAFF. DNA for the CDR3: TGTGCCAGTAGTATAGATCACAAAACTGAAGCTTTCTTT.

This clone was seen more than once but under ten times. The chain recombines TRBV11-2 with TRBJ1-2; the D is unclear. Germline lookup yields CDR1 SGHAT and CDR2 FQNNGV. Between the trimmed V and J ends, which lost 1 base and 3 bases, there was a span of 12 bases. The CDR3 loop spans 15 amino acids. The CDR3 protein is CASSLVGGQDYGYTF. The CDR3 DNA follows: TGTGCCAGCAGCTTAGTGGGTGGTCAGGACTATGGCTACACCTTC.

This sequence joins TRBV7-6 and TRBJ2-3, with 12 bases matching TRBD2. The J segment lost 0 bases and the V segment lost 1 base, leaving 8 bases of the junction unmatched. CDR1 is SGHVS, CDR2 FNYEAQ, per germline. CDR3 length: 19 amino acids. CDR3: CASSLDSSGRADSTDTQYF. Here the CDR3 DNA reads TGTGCCAGCAGCTTAGATTCTAGCGGGAGGGCCGACAGCACAGATACGCAGTATTTT.

V gene TRBV2 combines with J gene TRBJ1-2; 7 bases map to TRBD1. The V gene's germline CDR1 is SNHLY and CDR2 FYNNEI. The CDR3 runs 14 residues. V lost 4 bases, J lost 9 bases, and 11 bases stayed unmatched. CDR3 protein: CASSVWRTGDSYTF. CDR3 sequence (DNA): TGTGCCAGCAGTGTCTGGCGTACAGGGGACAGCTACACCTTC.

J is TRBJ1-2 and V is TRBV3-1 (or the pseudogene TRBV3-2), with a possible D match to TRBD1 (5 bases). CDR1 is LGHDT, CDR2 YNNKEL, per germline (reference sequence). V dropped 4 bases and J dropped 2 bases, with 14 bases sitting between them. The CDR3 extends over 15 amino acids. This CDR3 reads CASSLRGGSNYGYTF. The CDR3 DNA sequence: TGTGCCAGCAGCCTCCGGGGGGGTTCAAACTATGGCTACACCTTC.

V and J are TRBV19 and TRBJ2-7, with TRBD1 identical over 7 bases. Germline assignment: CDR1 LNHDA and CDR2 SQIVND (reference sequence). The V gene end was trimmed by 5 bases and the J gene end by 3 bases; junction bases not matched to a gene: 10. CDR3 size: 15 residues. CDR3 bases: TGTGCCAGTAGTCTCGGGACAGTAGACTACTACGAGCAGTACTTC. Its translation is CASSLGTVDYYEQYF. The full variable domain, in which reference TRBV19 and TRBJ2-7 provide the parts outside the CDR3, is DGGITQSPKYLFRKEGQNVTLSCEQNLNHDAMYWYRQDPGQGLRLIYYSQIVNDFQKGDIAEGYSVSREKKESFPLTVTSAQKNPTAFYLCASSLGTVDYYEQYFGPGTRLTVT.

The chain joins TRBV4-2 to TRBJ2-1; the match to TRBD2 covers 7 bases. V gave up 1 base and J gave up 3 bases; unmatched junction bases: 3. Germline loops: CDR1 LGHNA, CDR2 YNFKEQ. The CDR3 is 15 amino acids. The CDR3 spells CASSQVRGDYNEQFF. As DNA, the CDR3 is TGTGCCAGCAGCCAAGTACGGGGGGACTACAATGAGCAGTTCTTC.

A note on this clone: Its ends do not fully match the called genes, so a read error is possible. V gene TRBV6-2 or TRBV6-3 combines with J gene TRBJ2-3; 9 bases align to TRBD1. The CDR3 totals 16 residues. Germline V gene data show CDR1 as MNHEY and CDR2 as SVGEGT. CDR3 amino acids: CASTYLQGARADTQYF. Written as DNA, the CDR3 is TGTGCCAGCACTTACTTACAGGGGGCGCGGGCAGATACGCAGTATTTT.

V and J are TRBV4-1 and TRBJ1-2; a possible D gene is TRBD1 (5 bases). Trimming shortened V by 4 bases and J by 0 bases, and 12 bases separated the two germline ends. Germline CDR1 MGHRA, CDR2 YSYEKL. This CDR3 has 15 amino acids. The CDR3 here is CASSPNGGANYGYTF. The CDR3, as DNA: TGCGCCAGCAGCCCAAACGGGGGGGCTAACTATGGCTACACCTTC.

This chain links TRBV9 with TRBJ1-6; TRBD1 aligns across 8 bases. This CDR3 comprises 13 residues. V lost 0 bases and J lost 12; bases outside the gene matches: 2. CDR1 and CDR2 (germline): SGDLS, YYNGEE. CDR3 protein: CASSVEGTGPLHF. DNA for the CDR3: TGTGCCAGCAGCGTAGAGGGGACAGGACCCCTCCACTTT. Based on the CDR3 plus reference TRBV9 and TRBJ1-6, the full variable domain is DSGVTQTPKHLITATGQRVTLRCSPRSGDLSVYWYQQSLDQGLQFLIQYYNGEERAKGNILERFSAQQFPDLHSELNLSSLELGDSALYFCASSVEGTGPLHFGNGTRLTVT.

The chain employs TRBV4-2 and TRBJ2-1, with 10 positions matching TRBD2. Germline V lookup: CDR1 LGHNA, CDR2 YNFKEQ. The CDR3 runs 18 residues. V shed 0 bases and J 4 bases; nucleotides not matched to a gene: 9. The CDR3 loop is CASSQELAGDPEYNEQFF. The CDR3, as DNA: TGTGCCAGCAGCCAAGAGCTAGCGGGGGACCCCGAGTACAATGAGCAGTTCTTC.

The DNA of the CDR3 is TGTGCCAGTTACCCGGTCGCAGGGGCGGGCACAGATACGCAGTATTTT. Encoded protein: CASYPVAGAGTDTQYF. J is TRBJ2-3 and V is TRBV19; TRBD1 might be the D (6 bases). Trimming cost V 8 bases and J 1 base, with 19 bases left between them. The CDR3 loop spans 16 amino acids. CDR1 and CDR2 from the germline V gene are LNHDA and SQIVND (reference sequence).

The V and J genes are TRBV24-1 and TRBJ1-2; D might be TRBD1 (6 bases). Germline lookup yields CDR1 KGHDR and CDR2 SFDVKD. Between the trimmed V and J ends, which lost 2 bases and 4 bases, there was a span of 10 bases. The CDR3 is made up of 14 amino acids. CDR3 sequence (DNA): TGTGCCACCAGTGATTACAGGGCACCCTATGGCTACACCTTC. Its protein product is CATSDYRAPYGYTF.

V usage is TRBV29-1 and J usage is TRBJ2-1; D perhaps matches TRBD1 (6 bases). V was shortened by 6 bases and J by 0 bases, with 12 bases between the two germline ends. Germline CDR1 reads SQVTM; CDR2 reads ANQGSEA. The CDR3 is 14 residues long. The CDR3 DNA reads as TGCAGCGTAAATACAGGGATCTCCTACAATGAGCAGTTCTTC. Encoded protein: CSVNTGISYNEQFF.

A single count supports this clone. V and J are TRBV4-3 and TRBJ2-3; 16 bases fit TRBD2. The trim removed 2 bases at V and 0 bases at J, leaving 5 bases unmatched. The V gene's germline CDR1 is LGHNA and CDR2 YSLEER. The CDR3 runs to 19 residues. The DNA of the CDR3 is TGCGCCAGCAGCCAATCGGGACTAGCGGGGGGGCCTAGCACAGATACGCAGTATTTT. Its protein is CASSQSGLAGGPSTDTQYF.

This chain links TRBV19 with TRBJ1-6; D remains unclear. Per the germline V gene, CDR1 is LNHDA and CDR2 is SQIVND (reference sequence). Trimming stripped 4 bases from V and 12 bases from J, with 10 bases between. CDR3 length equals 12 residues. The DNA for the CDR3 is TGTGCCAGTAGTACCCGGGAACTACCCCTCCACTTT. Its translation: CASSTRELPLHF.

This clone appeared once. The CDR3 spells CASSYRFEQYF. CDR3 bases: TGTGCCAGCTCCTACAGGTTCGAGCAGTACTTC. This chain uses TRBV12-3 or TRBV12-4 with TRBJ2-7; a weak D match, TRBD1 (5 bases). CDR3 length equals 11 residues. V lost 8 bases and J lost 6, with 11 bases in between.